The table lists the clone carrying this TCR beta chain with a few counts. The antigen remains unidentified. The data originate from a study of identical twins. Points from the study as a whole: Sharing of beta out-of-frame sequences by twins showed a weaker excess.

A universal primer site was created by template switching, with the cDNA bearing unique molecular identifiers. One entry per CDR3 protein results from TCRdb running MiXCR on the 5' RACE reads. The sample yields hundreds of thousands of distinct CDR3 sequences, 8.6% seen once. With 3 bases removed from V and 3 bases from J, the gap between germline ends came to 16 bases. CDR1 SGHRS and CDR2 YFSETQ come from the germline V gene. This CDR3 has 15 amino acids. These data were also filed under a second study, of yellow fever vaccine responses in identical twins.

The sample comprised PBMCs. This TCR came from a woman aged 18-29 years in good health. The chain is built from TRBV5-1 and TRBJ2-7; D gene ambiguous. CDR3 bases: TGCGCCAGCAGCTCCCCAATTGGTATCGGCTACGAGCAGTACTTC. It translates to CASSSPIGIGYEQYF.